This T cell receptor beta chain was identified in a study of Ad26.COV2.S vaccination and SARS-CoV-2 variants. Study conclusions and caveats: Recipients of either vaccine or placebo displayed similar breadth of non-spike TCRs. The breadth of spike-specific CD8+ and CD4+ T cell responses after vaccination was reportedly substantial. The study found higher spike-specific TCR breadth in vaccine than placebo recipients.

Germline V gene lookup returns CDR1 SGHTA and CDR2 FQGNSA. This CDR3 is 15 amino acids long. J lost 5 bases, V lost 5 bases, and 6 bases had no gene match. Remarks on this clone: Its specificity is unknown.

TCRdb keeps only in-frame clones here, not all; method: immunoSEQ multiplex PCR. The sample lists about 440,000 clones, roughly nine tenths occurring once. Treatment given: roughly 19 received Ad26.COV2.S at low or high dose, single or two shots; several received placebo; per-sample allocation not given. It was on day 63 after the first vaccine or placebo injection that samples were taken. An adult of 18-55 years in Boston served as donor. This clonotype originated in a person aged 18-65 years who received the Ad26.COV2.S COVID-19 vaccine or a placebo. V is TRBV7-2 and J is TRBJ1-1, with TRBD1 identical over 12 bases. Sequencing was performed on peripheral blood, taken in a trial of Ad26.COV2.S vaccine versus placebo. CDR3 nucleotide sequence: TGTGCCAGCAGCACGGGACAGGGGGCGCGGACTGAAGCTTTCTTT. As protein: CASSTGQGARTEAFF.